The present T cell receptor beta chain was sequenced within a study of radiotherapy plus CTLA-4 blockade in lung cancer (dated by TCRdb to 2016 to 2019). In the study overall: Among enrolled patients, about 19% had an objective response and 31% reached disease control.

Per the germline V gene, SGHTA is the CDR1 and FQGNSA is the CDR2. Trimming removed 3 bases from V and 8 bases from J, leaving 13 bases between the germline ends. The CDR3 starts with the cysteine, ends with the phenylalanine, and has 14 residues. Only CDR3 DNA is held: 42 bases, read in frame from base 1. The method behind the library was the immunoSEQ multiplex PCR assay. TCRdb stores this immuneACCESS table with in-frame sequences only. Part of the clones is absent; in the studies checked, under half of the shortfall reflects unresolved V genes, and no reason is known for the rest. The sample data list 53,000 or so clones, and approximately 90% of these were observed just once. Less than 9.5% of the sample belongs to the ten largest clones. Broad study findings and their caveats: After treatment with radiotherapy and ipilimumab, TCR clones that originated in tumors expanded in peripheral blood. Increased serum interferon-beta after radiation, together with early dynamic changes in blood T cell clones, were reported to be the strongest predictors of response.

This clone turned up a few times. This receptor's antigen is unknown. There are no base qualities to consult, and no much larger clone falls within one base. The study tested focal radiation therapy combined with CTLA-4 blockade (ipilimumab) in patients with chemo-refractory metastatic non-small-cell lung cancer. This TCR was recovered from a human donor with non-small cell lung cancer whose response to radiotherapy plus ipilimumab could not be evaluated. Rearrangement joined TRBV7-2 to TRBJ1-4, with a weak D call of TRBD1 (6 bases match). The material was peripheral blood, obtained from a patient treated with radiotherapy plus ipilimumab. This receptor has the CDR3 CASSFGQGTEKLFF. In nucleotide form, the sequence is TGTGCCAGCAGCTTCGGTCAGGGGACGGAAAAACTGTTTTTT.